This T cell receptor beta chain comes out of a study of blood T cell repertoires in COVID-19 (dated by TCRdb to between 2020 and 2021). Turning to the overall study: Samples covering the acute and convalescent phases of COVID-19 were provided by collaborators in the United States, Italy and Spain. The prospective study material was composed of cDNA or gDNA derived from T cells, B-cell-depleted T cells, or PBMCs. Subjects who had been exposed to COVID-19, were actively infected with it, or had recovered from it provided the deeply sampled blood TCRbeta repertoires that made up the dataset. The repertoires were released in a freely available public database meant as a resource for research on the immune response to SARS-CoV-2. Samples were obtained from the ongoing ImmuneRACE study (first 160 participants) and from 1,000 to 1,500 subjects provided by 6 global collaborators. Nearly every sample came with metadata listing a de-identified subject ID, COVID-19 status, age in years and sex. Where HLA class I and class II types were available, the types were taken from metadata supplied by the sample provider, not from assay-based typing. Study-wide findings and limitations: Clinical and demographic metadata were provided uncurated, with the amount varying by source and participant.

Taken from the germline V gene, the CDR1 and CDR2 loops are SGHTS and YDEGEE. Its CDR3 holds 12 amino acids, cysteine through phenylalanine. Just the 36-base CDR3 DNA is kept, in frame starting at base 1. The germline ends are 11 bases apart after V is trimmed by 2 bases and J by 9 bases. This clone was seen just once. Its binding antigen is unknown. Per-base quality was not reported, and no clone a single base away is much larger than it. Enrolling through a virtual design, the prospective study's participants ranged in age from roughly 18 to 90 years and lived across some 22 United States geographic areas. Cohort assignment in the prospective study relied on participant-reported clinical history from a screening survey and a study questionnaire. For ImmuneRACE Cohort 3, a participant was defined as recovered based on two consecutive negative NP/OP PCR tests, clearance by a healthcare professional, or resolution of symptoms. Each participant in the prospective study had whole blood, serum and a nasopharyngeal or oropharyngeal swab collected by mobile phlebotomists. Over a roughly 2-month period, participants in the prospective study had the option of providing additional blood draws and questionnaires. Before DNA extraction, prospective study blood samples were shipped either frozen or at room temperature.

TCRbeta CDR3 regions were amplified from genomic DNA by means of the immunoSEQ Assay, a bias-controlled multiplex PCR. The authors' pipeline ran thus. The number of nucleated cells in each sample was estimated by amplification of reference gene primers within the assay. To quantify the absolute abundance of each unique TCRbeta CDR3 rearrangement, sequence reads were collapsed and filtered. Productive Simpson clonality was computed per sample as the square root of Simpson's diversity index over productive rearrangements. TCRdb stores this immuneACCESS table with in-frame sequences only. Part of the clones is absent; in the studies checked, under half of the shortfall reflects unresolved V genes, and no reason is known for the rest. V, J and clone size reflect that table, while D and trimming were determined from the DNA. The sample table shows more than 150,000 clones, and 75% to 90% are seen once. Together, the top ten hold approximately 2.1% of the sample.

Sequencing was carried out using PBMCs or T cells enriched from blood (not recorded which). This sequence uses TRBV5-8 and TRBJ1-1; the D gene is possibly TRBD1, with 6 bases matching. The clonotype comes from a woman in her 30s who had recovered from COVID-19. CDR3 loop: CASSLGQIKAFF. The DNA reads TGTGCCAGCAGCTTAGGACAGATCAAAGCTTTCTTT.